This T cell receptor beta chain was observed in a study of radiation and T cells in renal cell carcinoma. Findings and caveats of the study: In blood, top tumor clones expanded by 2 weeks, shrinking by 4. Without pretreatment biopsies, baseline tumor clonotype presence was undetermined.

Noted time point: blood 4 weeks post-SBRT, at nephrectomy. The treatment: 15 Gy SBRT to primary tumor, nephrectomy 4 weeks later. Nephrectomy followed 15 Gy stereotactic body radiation by 4 weeks. In the case of this clone: Antigen unknown.

This table comes from immunoSEQ multiplex PCR, and its TCRdb copy is limited to in-frame clones, with some not included. The sample contains around 170,000 clones, about 88% of which appear only once. Trimming cost V 3 bases and J 5 bases, with 13 bases left between them. From germline, CDR1 is SQVTM and CDR2 ANQGSEA. CDR3 length: 13 residues. The clonotype was recovered from a woman in her fifties or sixties with renal cell carcinoma. Sequencing was performed on blood, taken from a patient whose treatment included radiotherapy and nephrectomy. The chain employs TRBV29-1 and TRBJ1-1; D gene unclear. The CDR3 DNA is TGCAGCGTTGAGAGGGAGGGTAGGACTGAAGCTTTCTTT. It is translated as CSVEREGRTEAFF.